This TCR beta chain comes out of a study of T cell responses to AZD1222 COVID-19 vaccine. Study information: Analyses pooled second doses at about 4 or about 12 weeks. Study outcomes and limitations: Researchers took repertoire samples only after the peak T cell response had come. The donor group comprised mostly white British people and more females; the analysis possibly underestimated clonal diversity.

Using immunoSEQ multiplex PCR, the repertoire was profiled, and TCRdb retains in-frame clones only, with some absent. The repertoire holds 85,000 to 110,000 clones, with roughly 91% as singletons. Germline CDR1 LNHNV, CDR2 YYDKDF (reference sequence). The CDR3 is 13 amino acids. Trimming stripped 1 base from V and 9 bases from J, with 13 bases between. Points on this clone: What it recognizes is unknown.

The TCR sequence derives from an adult in good health. Sequencing used peripheral blood, obtained on day 0 of AZD1222 vaccination. The chain has TRBV15 and TRBJ2-7; tentative D call: TRBD2 (5 bases). The CDR3 loop reads CATSRVTDFGQYF. CDR3 sequence (DNA): TGTGCCACCAGCAGAGTTACGGACTTCGGGCAGTACTTC.